These 23 T cell receptor beta chains came from one sample sequenced in a study of control samples from healthy donors and cancer patients. The table came from immunoSEQ multiplex PCR; TCRdb's copy has only in-frame clones and leaves some out. The sample contains 160,000 or so clones, 92% of which appear only once. Sequenced material: blood. Receptor source: a woman in her thirties in good health.

This rearrangement joins TRBV24-1 to TRBJ2-1, with 10 bases matching TRBD2. This CDR3 has 17 amino acids. Unmatched junction bases numbered 11, after V lost 4 bases and J lost 6 bases. The germline CDR1 and CDR2 sequences are KGHDR and SFDVKD. This chain's CDR3 is CATSDTPASGSGNEQFF. CDR3 in DNA: TGTGCCACCAGTGACACCCCAGCTAGCGGGAGTGGCAATGAGCAGTTCTTC.

This sequence joins TRBV5-6 and TRBJ2-7, with 10 bases lining up with TRBD2. From germline, CDR1 is SGHDT and CDR2 YYEEEE. The trim removed 2 bases at V and 3 bases at J, leaving 5 bases unmatched. The CDR3 has 15 amino acids. The CDR3 loop is CASSFASGSGYEQYF. In DNA, the CDR3 is TGTGCCAGCAGCTTTGCTAGCGGGAGTGGCTACGAGCAGTACTTC.

This clone was observed a few times. The genes are TRBV5-1 and TRBJ1-6, with D tentatively TRBD1 (6 bases). Germline CDR1 is SGHRS and CDR2 is YFSETQ. This CDR3 contains 14 residues. V was clipped by 3 bases and J by 3 bases, with 7 bases between them. Here the CDR3 reads CASSSGDYNSPLHF. In DNA, the CDR3 is TGCGCCAGCAGCTCAGGGGACTATAATTCACCCCTCCACTTT.

This chain joins TRBV18 and TRBJ2-5; weak D call: TRBD2 (5 bases). Trimming removed 6 bases from V and 3 bases from J, with 11 bases in between. Germline CDR1 and CDR2: KGHSH and LQKENI. This CDR3 has 13 residues. The CDR3 loop is CASSPNSEETQYF. The CDR3 nucleotides read TGTGCCAGCTCCCCTAATAGCGAAGAGACCCAGTACTTC.

The chain recombines TRBV6-5 with TRBJ2-1; D unclear. This CDR3 has 12 residues. V lost 3 bases, J lost 6 bases, and 6 bases lay in between. Per the germline V gene, CDR1 is MNHEY and CDR2 is SVGAGI. CDR3 loop: CASSYHGNEQFF. The CDR3 DNA sequence: TGTGCCAGCAGTTATCACGGCAATGAGCAGTTCTTC.

The V gene is TRBV24-1, the J gene TRBJ2-5; tentative D call: TRBD1 (6 bases). Germline V gene sequence: CDR1 KGHDR, CDR2 SFDVKD. The CDR3 sequence is 14 residues long. Trimming took off 5 bases at V and 5 bases at J, with 14 bases between the two ends. CDR3 sequence reads: CATSANRVGETQYF. CDR3 bases: TGTGCCACCAGTGCAAACAGGGTGGGGGAGACCCAGTACTTC.

The chain has TRBV5-1 and TRBJ1-5; D is ambiguous. Looked up from germline, CDR1 is SGHRS and CDR2 is YFSETQ. The CDR3 runs 15 residues. Trimming took 1 base from V and 7 from J, leaving 15 bases between them. CDR3: CASSLSGDKGQPQHF. CDR3 bases: TGCGCCAGCAGCTTGTCCGGGGATAAGGGACAGCCCCAGCATTTT.

The CDR3 protein is CASSQGYGNTEAFF. As DNA, the CDR3 is TGCGCCAGCAGCCAAGGATATGGGAACACTGAAGCTTTCTTT. The chain uses TRBV4-1 and TRBJ1-1; no firm D call. V lost 1 base and J lost 1, with 7 bases in between. Germline CDR1 reads MGHRA; CDR2 reads YSYEKL. The CDR3 has 14 residues.

The V and J genes are TRBV28 and TRBJ2-5; 13 nucleotides line up with TRBD2. V lost 3 bases and J lost 4; bases outside the gene matches: 5. CDR3 length: 16 residues. Germline V lookup: CDR1 MDHEN, CDR2 SYDVKM. The DNA of the CDR3 is TGTGCCAGCAGTTTTATGGGACTAGCGGGAATAGAGACCCAGTACTTC. Translating it yields CASSFMGLAGIETQYF. The full variable domain, its missing parts supplied by reference TRBV28 and TRBJ2-5, is DVKVTQSSRYLVKRTGEKVFLECVQDMDHENMFWYRQDPGLGLRLIYFSYDVKMKEKGDIPEGYSVSREKKERFSLILESASTNQTSMYLCASSFMGLAGIETQYFGPGTRLLVL.

The chain carries TRBV2 and TRBJ2-4; no definite D call. The CDR3 contains 13 residues. V lost 4 bases, J lost 2 bases, and 6 bases lay in between. Germline CDR1 reads SNHLY; CDR2 reads FYNNEI. CDR3 protein: CASSASSKNIQYF. The CDR3 DNA sequence: TGTGCCAGCAGTGCTTCGTCCAAAAACATTCAGTACTTC.

V usage is TRBV23-1 and J usage is TRBJ2-7, with no clear D. TRBV23-1 is an ORF, and what it does is uncertain. The germline V and J ends were trimmed by 11 bases and 7 bases, with 9 bases remaining between them. The CDR3 contains 9 residues. CDR3 amino acids: CAPAGEQYF. In DNA, the CDR3 is TGCGCCCCTGCCGGTGAGCAGTACTTC.

CDR3 sequence: CASRREISNQPQHF. As DNA, the CDR3 is TGTGCCAGCAGACGAGAGATTAGCAATCAGCCCCAGCATTTT. The V call is TRBV2, the J call TRBJ1-5; D remains unclear. V was clipped by 6 bases and J by 0 bases, with 9 bases between them. The V gene's germline CDR1 is SNHLY and CDR2 FYNNEI. The CDR3 loop spans 14 amino acids.

The rearrangement links TRBV5-1 to TRBJ2-2, with TRBD1 identical over 9 bases. The CDR3 is made up of 15 amino acids. The germline V gene encodes CDR1 SGHRS and CDR2 YFSETQ. V was clipped by 4 bases and J by 5 bases; unmatched bases: 6. The CDR3 DNA reads TGCGCCAGCAGCCCCGGGACAGGGATAACCGGGGAGCTGTTTTTT. The encoded protein is CASSPGTGITGELFF.

This chain connects TRBV27 to TRBJ2-7; 10 bases are a match to TRBD2. Per germline, CDR1 MNHEY and CDR2 SMNVEV (reference sequence). The CDR3 is made up of 15 amino acids. The J segment lost 2 bases and the V segment lost 5 bases, leaving 6 bases of the junction unmatched. DNA for the CDR3: TGTGCCAGCAGTACTAGCGGGGACAGTACCTACGAGCAGTACTTC. Translated: CASSTSGDSTYEQYF.

The chain has TRBV10-3 and TRBJ2-3; D unclear. Trimming left V 8 bases short and J 6 bases short, with 12 bases between. This CDR3 spans 12 amino acids. Germline V gene lookup returns CDR1 ENHRY and CDR2 SYGVKD. The CDR3 region is CAIGDVSDTQYF. CDR3 bases: TGTGCCATCGGCGATGTCTCGGATACGCAGTATTTT.

This clone was picked up a small number of times. The V gene is TRBV19, the J gene TRBJ1-6; 7 bases match TRBD1. Germline values: CDR1 LNHDA, CDR2 SQIVND (reference sequence). V lost 3 bases and J lost 9; bases outside the gene matches: 5. This CDR3 spans 14 amino acids. The CDR3 reads CASSIRGDSSPLHF. The CDR3 DNA follows: TGTGCCAGTAGTATTCGAGGGGACAGTTCACCCCTCCACTTT.

The chain carries TRBV14 and TRBJ1-1, with D uncertain. Trimming took off 0 bases at V and 1 base at J, with 12 bases between the two ends. Germline CDR1 and CDR2: SGHDN and FVKESK. The CDR3 contains 16 residues. CDR3 sequence (DNA): TGTGCCAGCAGCCAAGATTTCGCAGGTTGGAACACTGAAGCTTTCTTT. It encodes CASSQDFAGWNTEAFF.

Only a few counts were recorded for this clone. V usage is TRBV6-2 or TRBV6-3 and J usage is TRBJ2-3; tentative D call: TRBD1 (5 bases). V gave up 4 bases and J gave up 1 base, with 9 bases separating them. The V gene's germline CDR1 is MNHEY and CDR2 SVGEGT. CDR3 length equals 14 residues. Here the CDR3 DNA reads TGTGCCAGCAGTTTGCCGACAGGCACAGATACGCAGTATTTT. This translates into CASSLPTGTDTQYF.

The J gene is TRBJ1-4, the V gene TRBV27, with TRBD1 matching over 10 bases. The CDR3 consists of 15 residues. The germline gives CDR1 MNHEY, CDR2 SMNVEV (reference sequence). V lost 5 bases, J lost 8 bases, and 8 bases stayed unmatched. The CDR3 nucleotides are TGTGCCAGCAGTCCCCGGGACAGGGGTTCCGAAAAACTGTTTTTT. Translated: CASSPRDRGSEKLFF.

V and J are TRBV18 and TRBJ1-1; 7 positions agree with TRBD1. Germline V gives CDR1 KGHSH, CDR2 LQKENI. The CDR3 consists of 16 residues. V lost 6 bases and J lost 7; bases outside the gene matches: 17. The CDR3 nucleotides read TGTGCCAGCTCGCCGCCCAGAACAGGGGCTAATGGTGAAGCTTTCTTT. Translation: CASSPPRTGANGEAFF.

V and J are TRBV28 and TRBJ2-5; 10 nucleotides align to TRBD1. The CDR3 extends over 14 amino acids. Germline V lookup: CDR1 MDHEN, CDR2 SYDVKM. Losses at the gene ends were 10 bases for V and 5 bases for J; bases not matched to a gene: 10. CDR3 amino acids: CATKSTGGKETQYF. The CDR3 nucleotides are TGTGCCACCAAGTCGACAGGGGGCAAGGAGACCCAGTACTTC. Variable domain in full (rest from reference TRBV28 and TRBJ2-5): DVKVTQSSRYLVKRTGEKVFLECVQDMDHENMFWYRQDPGLGLRLIYFSYDVKMKEKGDIPEGYSVSREKKERFSLILESASTNQTSMYLCATKSTGGKETQYFGPGTRLLVL.

This chain uses TRBV5-8 with TRBJ1-1; 8 positions agree with TRBD1. The germline V gene has CDR1 SGHTS and CDR2 YDEGEE. With 5 bases clipped from V and 2 bases from J, the junction kept 8 bases outside the gene matches. CDR3 length: 15 amino acids. DNA of the CDR3: TGTGCCAGCAGAACAGGGGGAAATGGAAACACTGAAGCTTTCTTT. Translating it yields CASRTGGNGNTEAFF.

This chain joins TRBV7-6 and TRBJ2-1; 7 nucleotides align to TRBD1. CDR3 length equals 17 residues. With V trimmed by 5 bases and J by 2 bases, 12 bases remained unmatched. In germline, CDR1 is SGHVS, CDR2 FNYEAQ. The CDR3 nucleotides are TGTGCCAGCAGCCTCGTCCCGACAGGGAGAACCTACAATGAGCAGTTCTTC. This codes for CASSLVPTGRTYNEQFF. Full variable domain (rest looked up from reference TRBV7-6 and TRBJ2-1): GAGVSQSPRYKVTKRGQDVALRCDPISGHVSLYWYRQALGQGPEFLTYFNYEAQQDKSGLPNDRFSAERPEGSISTLTIQRTEQRDSAMYRCASSLVPTGRTYNEQFFGPGTRLTVL.